This T cell receptor (beta chain) came from a study of identical twins. Study conclusions and caveats: The authors drew conclusions from cross-sectional statistical analysis rather than following the same donors. Abundant beta clonotypes from cord blood had fewer insertions, unlike memory repertoires, which showed none. Sequences that were beta out-of-frame showed weaker excess twin sharing.

In regard to this clonotype: The antigen is undetermined.

From germline, CDR1 is SGHTA and CDR2 FQGNSA. V lost 5 bases to trimming and J lost 0 bases, with 7 bases between them. The CDR3 length is 13 residues. Each donor (without exception) was a healthy Caucasian. TCRdb passed the 5' RACE reads through MiXCR, listing each CDR3 protein once. Of around 240,000 distinct CDR3 sequences listed, about 10% were seen once; the top ten hold 9% to 10%. The V gene is TRBV7-2, the J gene TRBJ2-5; possible D gene TRBD2, 6 bases. Sequenced input: memory T cells sorted from blood. The TCR was taken from a man aged 50-59 years in good health. CDR3 DNA sequence: TGTGCCAGCAGCCGGGACTACCAAGAGACCCAGTACTTC. As protein: CASSRDYQETQYF.